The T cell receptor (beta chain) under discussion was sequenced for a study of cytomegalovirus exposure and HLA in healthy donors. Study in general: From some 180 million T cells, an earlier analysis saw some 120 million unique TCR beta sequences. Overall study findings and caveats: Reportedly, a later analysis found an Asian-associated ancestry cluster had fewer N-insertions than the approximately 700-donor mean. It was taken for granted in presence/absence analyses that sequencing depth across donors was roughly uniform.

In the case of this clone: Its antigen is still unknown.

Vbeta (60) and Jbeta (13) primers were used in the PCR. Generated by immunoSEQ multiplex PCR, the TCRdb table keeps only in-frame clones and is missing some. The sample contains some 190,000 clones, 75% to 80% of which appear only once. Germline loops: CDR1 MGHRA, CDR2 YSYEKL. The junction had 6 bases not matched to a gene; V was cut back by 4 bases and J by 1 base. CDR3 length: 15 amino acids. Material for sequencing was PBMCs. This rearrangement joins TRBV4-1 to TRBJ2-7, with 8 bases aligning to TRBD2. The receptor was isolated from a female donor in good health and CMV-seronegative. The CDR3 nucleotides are TGCGCCAGCAGCCGCGCGGGGGGCCTGTCCTACGAGCAGTACTTC. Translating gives CASSRAGGLSYEQYF.